A single sample is the source of the 11 T cell receptor beta chains below, sequenced in a study of memory CD4+ T cells and cytomegalovirus serostatus. Only in-frame clones appear in the TCRdb table, and some are missing; sequencing was by immunoSEQ multiplex PCR. The data contain around 50,000 clones, 75% to 85% of them singletons. The sort gate was single viable CD3+CD4+CD8-CD45RO+ cells for memory CD4+ T cells. Input material: memory CD4+ T cells from blood. These receptors were obtained from an adult in good health and CMV-seronegative.

V and J are TRBV28 and TRBJ2-1; TRBD1 might be the D (5 bases). Germline values: CDR1 MDHEN, CDR2 SYDVKM. The CDR3 is made up of 15 amino acids. V dropped 7 bases and J dropped 4 bases, with 17 bases sitting between them. The CDR3 loop reads CASTATERMYNEQFF. The CDR3 DNA is TGTGCCAGCACCGCGACAGAAAGGATGTACAATGAGCAGTTCTTC.

With respect to this clone: Mismatch with germline at one junction end may stem from a read error. The gene calls are TRBV7-7 and TRBJ2-5; 11 nucleotides match TRBD2. CDR3 size: 18 residues. Germline V gives CDR1 SSHAT, CDR2 FNYEAQ (reference sequence). Here the CDR3 reads CASSLLPGTSGTQETQYF. CDR3 nucleotide sequence: TGTGCTAGCAGCTTATTACCCGGGACTAGCGGTACTCAAGAGACCCAGTACTTC.

The chain employs TRBV19 and TRBJ2-7, with a possible D match to TRBD2 (6 bases). V was shortened by 5 bases and J by 1 base, with 18 bases between the two germline ends. Germline values: CDR1 LNHDA, CDR2 SQIVND (reference sequence). The length of the CDR3 is 16 residues. The CDR3 loop reads CASSDGSGGKSYEQYF. As DNA, the CDR3 is TGTGCCAGTAGTGATGGTAGTGGCGGGAAGTCCTACGAGCAGTACTTC.

The genes are TRBV18 and TRBJ1-1, with D perhaps TRBD1 (6 bases). Germline V gene lookup returns CDR1 KGHSH and CDR2 LQKENI. This CDR3 comprises 14 residues. Trimming took off 5 bases at V and 7 bases at J, with 17 bases between the two ends. CDR3 in amino acids: CASSTPGAGYEAFF. CDR3 bases: TGTGCCAGCTCAACTCCAGGGGCCGGCTATGAAGCTTTCTTT.

The J gene is TRBJ2-1, the V gene TRBV27; TRBD2 matches at 7 bases. The V and J ends lost 8 bases and 1 base, in that order; junction bases with no gene match: 14. The germline V gene encodes CDR1 MNHEY and CDR2 SMNVEV (reference sequence). The CDR3 spans 17 residues. This chain's CDR3 is CASGREVSGWSYNEQFF. CDR3 DNA sequence: TGTGCCAGCGGCCGTGAAGTTAGCGGGTGGTCCTACAATGAGCAGTTCTTC.

As DNA, the CDR3 is TGTGCCAGCACAGCGAGTTTCTCAGATACGCAGTATTTT. Protein: CASTASFSDTQYF. V gene TRBV5-8 combines with J gene TRBJ2-3, with D uncertain. V was shortened by 6 bases and J by 4 bases, with 12 bases between the two germline ends. The germline V gene encodes CDR1 SGHTS and CDR2 YDEGEE. The CDR3 covers 13 residues.

This clone appeared once. The V gene is TRBV28, the J gene TRBJ1-3, with D possibly matching TRBD1 (6 bases). The CDR3 contains 15 residues. Germline CDR1 is MDHEN and CDR2 is SYDVKM. The V end lost 6 bases, the J end lost 0 bases, and 12 bases lay between the germline ends. The CDR3 loop is CASSSTGNSGNTIYF. In DNA form, the CDR3 reads TGTGCCAGCAGCTCCACAGGGAACTCTGGAAACACCATATATTTT.

This clone came up a few times. The chain uses TRBV18 and TRBJ1-2; D unclear. Germline CDR1 and CDR2: KGHSH and LQKENI. The CDR3 runs to 13 residues. Deletions cut 5 bases from V and 2 bases from J, with 9 bases between. CDR3 DNA sequence: TGTGCCAGCTCAAGCGACCCAAACTATGGCTACACCTTC. Translating it yields CASSSDPNYGYTF.

V gene TRBV18 combines with J gene TRBJ1-1; perhaps TRBD1 as D (6 bases). CDR1 is KGHSH, CDR2 LQKENI, per germline. The V and J ends lost 2 bases and 3 bases respectively, with 13 bases between them. The length of the CDR3 is 15 residues. CDR3 sequence: CASSPWPGADTEAFF. The CDR3 bases are TGTGCCAGCTCACCATGGCCGGGGGCTGACACTGAAGCTTTCTTT.

This clone was observed a single time. V gene TRBV27 combines with J gene TRBJ1-4, with D possibly matching TRBD1 (5 bases). The CDR3 spans 15 residues. CDR1 is MNHEY and CDR2 is SMNVEV in the germline V gene (reference sequence). The germline V and J ends were trimmed by 3 bases and 8 bases, with 16 bases remaining between them. This CDR3 reads CASSFMGQGSEKLFF. The CDR3 DNA is TGTGCCAGCAGTTTCATGGGCCAGGGAAGCGAAAAACTGTTTTTT.

The chain couples TRBV2 to TRBJ2-7; 8 bases line up with TRBD2. V lost 5 bases to trimming and J lost 3 bases; unmatched junction nucleotides: 9. CDR1 SNHLY and CDR2 FYNNEI come from the germline V gene. This CDR3 contains 15 residues. CDR3 nucleotides: TGTGCCAGCAGTACCGGTAGCGGGAACCTCTACGAGCAGTACTTC. This translates into CASSTGSGNLYEQYF.